This T cell receptor (beta chain) was profiled in a study of cytotoxic CD8 clonotypes in ibrutinib-treated CLL. On the study more broadly: Complete response was seen in 2 patients and partial in approximately 24; some 12 progressed and around 14 stayed remitted after a median around 64 months.

The planned depth of sequencing spanned 1 in 200,000 to 1 in 1 million T cells. Generated by immunoSEQ multiplex PCR, the TCRdb table keeps only in-frame clones and is missing some. The sample consists of a few hundred thousand clones, roughly 70% of them appearing once. Study-level points and caveats: Clonality went up at the time of ibrutinib response, stayed stable in sustained remission, and later dropped back toward its baseline level at progression.

As concerns this clone: Antigen specificity is unknown.

V lost 1 base, J lost 1 base, and 5 bases stayed unmatched. In germline, CDR1 is SGHNT, CDR2 YENEEA. The CDR3 is made up of 17 amino acids. This sample comprised PBMCs, obtained after 24 months of ibrutinib treatment. The clonotype originates from a human donor with chronic lymphocytic leukemia. The chain is built from TRBV11-3 and TRBJ2-3; 10 nucleotides align to TRBD2. CDR3 amino acids: CASSLASSGSGTDTQYF. The CDR3 DNA follows: TGTGCCAGCAGCTTAGCGTCTAGCGGGAGTGGCACAGATACGCAGTATTTT.